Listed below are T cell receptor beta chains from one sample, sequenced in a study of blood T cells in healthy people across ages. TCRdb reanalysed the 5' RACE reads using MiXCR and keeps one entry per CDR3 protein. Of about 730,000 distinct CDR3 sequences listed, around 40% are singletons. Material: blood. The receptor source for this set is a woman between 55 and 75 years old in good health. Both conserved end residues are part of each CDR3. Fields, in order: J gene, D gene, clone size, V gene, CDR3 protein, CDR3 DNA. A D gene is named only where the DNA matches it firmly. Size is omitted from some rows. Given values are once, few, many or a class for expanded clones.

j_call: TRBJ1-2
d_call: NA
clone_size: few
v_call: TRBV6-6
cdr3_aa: CASSQGSGPMNYGYTF
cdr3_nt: TGTGCCAGCAGTCAGGGCTCCGGGCCTATGAACTATGGCTACACCTTC

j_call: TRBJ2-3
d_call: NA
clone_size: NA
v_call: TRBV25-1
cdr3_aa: CASSEQGIGLTDTQYF
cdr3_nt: TGTGCCAGCAGTGAACAAGGCATAGGCCTCACAGATACGCAGTATTTT

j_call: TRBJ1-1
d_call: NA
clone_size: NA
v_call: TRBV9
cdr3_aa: CASSVGVGSRANTEAFF
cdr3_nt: TGTGCCAGCAGCGTAGGGGTTGGCTCCCGTGCAAACACTGAAGCTTTCTTT

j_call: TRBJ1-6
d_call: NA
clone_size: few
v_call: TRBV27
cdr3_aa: CASSLKPGPAISPLHF
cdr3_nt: TGTGCCAGCAGCCTAAAACCGGGACCGGCGATTTCACCCCTCCACTTT

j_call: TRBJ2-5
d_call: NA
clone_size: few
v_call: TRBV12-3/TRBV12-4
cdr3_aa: CASRRARGGINEQYF
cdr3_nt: TGTGCCAGCAGGCGCGCGAGAGGGGGTATTAATGAGCAGTACTTC

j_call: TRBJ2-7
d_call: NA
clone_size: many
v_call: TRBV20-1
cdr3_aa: CSAPRPGGSLYEQYF
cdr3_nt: TGCAGTGCTCCCCGACCCGGGGGAAGTCTCTACGAGCAGTACTTC

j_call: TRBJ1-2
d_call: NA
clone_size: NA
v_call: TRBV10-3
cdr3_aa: CAISDSTRGYTF
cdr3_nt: TGTGCCATCAGTGATTCGACGCGGGGCTACACCTTC

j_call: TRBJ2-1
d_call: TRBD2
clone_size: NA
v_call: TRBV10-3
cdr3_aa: CAISDLAGGPVEQFF
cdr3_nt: TGTGCCATCAGTGATCTCGCGGGGGGGCCGGTTGAGCAGTTCTTC

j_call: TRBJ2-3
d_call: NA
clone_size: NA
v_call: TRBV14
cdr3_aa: CASSQDSIFSGTSVTDTQYF
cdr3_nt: TGTGCCAGCAGCCAAGATTCGATTTTTAGTGGGACATCGGTAACAGATACGCAGTATTTT

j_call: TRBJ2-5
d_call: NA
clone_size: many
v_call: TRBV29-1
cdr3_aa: CSVDGLGETQYF
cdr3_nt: TGCAGCGTTGATGGGTTGGGCGAGACCCAGTACTTC

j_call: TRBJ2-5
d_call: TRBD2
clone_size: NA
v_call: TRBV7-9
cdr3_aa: CASSTRGLAGQETQYF
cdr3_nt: TGTGCCAGCAGCACCAGGGGACTAGCGGGCCAAGAGACCCAGTACTTC

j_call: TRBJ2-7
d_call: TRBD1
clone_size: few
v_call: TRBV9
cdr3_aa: CASSVGHVGQHSYEQYF
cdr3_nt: TGTGCCAGCAGCGTAGGGCATGTGGGACAGCACTCCTACGAGCAGTACTTC